The following is a T cell receptor (beta chain) sequence with its context. Its target is not known. The sample comes from a study of OX40 agonist ivuxolimab in advanced cancers. In the study overall: An agonistic human IgG2 monoclonal antibody against OX40 (CD134) was given. With a range of roughly 20 to 85, age averaged 60 years, and roughly 80% were male. Study results and limitations: Expanded peripheral T cell antigen specificity was not determined.

Repertoires were generated with immunoSEQ multiplex PCR, while TCRdb's copy carries only in-frame clones and drops some. Here the sample spans about 40,000 clones, 88% being singletons. The clonotype was recovered from an adult with an advanced solid tumor such as melanoma, head and neck, liver or kidney cancer. Sequenced material: CD4+ or CD8+ T cells sorted from blood, taken in a trial of the OX40 agonist ivuxolimab.

As DNA, the CDR3 is TGTGCCAGCGGGGACTTTTTTGGGGAGACCCAGTACTTC. Translated, it gives CASGDFFGETQYF. The chain recombines TRBV2 with TRBJ2-5; D might be TRBD2 (6 bases). Trimming took off 8 bases at V and 5 bases at J, with 15 bases between the two ends. The CDR3 is made up of 13 amino acids. CDR1 is SNHLY and CDR2 is FYNNEI in the germline V gene.